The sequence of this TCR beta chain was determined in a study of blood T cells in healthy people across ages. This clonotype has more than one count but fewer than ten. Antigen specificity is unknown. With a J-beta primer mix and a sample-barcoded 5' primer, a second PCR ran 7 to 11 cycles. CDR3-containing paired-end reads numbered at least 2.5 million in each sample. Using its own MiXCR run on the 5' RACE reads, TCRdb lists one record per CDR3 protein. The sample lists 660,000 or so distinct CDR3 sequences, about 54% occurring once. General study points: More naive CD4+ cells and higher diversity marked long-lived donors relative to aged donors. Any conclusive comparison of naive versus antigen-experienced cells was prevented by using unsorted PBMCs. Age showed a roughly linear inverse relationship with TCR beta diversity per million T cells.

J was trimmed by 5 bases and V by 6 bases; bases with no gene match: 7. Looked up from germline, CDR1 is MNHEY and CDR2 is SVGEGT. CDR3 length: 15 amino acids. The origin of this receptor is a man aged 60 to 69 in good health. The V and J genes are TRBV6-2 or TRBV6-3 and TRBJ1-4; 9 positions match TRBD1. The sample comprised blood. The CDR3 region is CASSPTGGGNEKLFF. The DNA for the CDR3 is TGTGCCAGCAGCCCGACAGGGGGAGGAAATGAAAAACTGTTTTTT.